The entry that follows covers one T cell receptor beta chain sequence. Method: immunoSEQ multiplex PCR; TCRdb's copy keeps in-frame clones and lacks some. The sample shows roughly 250,000 clones, 80% to 90% of them seen only once. Individuals aged roughly 18 to 95 years were recruited from about two dozen US areas. Recovery meant two consecutive negative NP/OP PCR tests, professional clearance, or resolved symptoms. These data come from a study of blood T cell repertoires in COVID-19. The CDR3 extends over 13 amino acids. Germline CDR1 is PRHDT and CDR2 is FYEKMQ (reference sequence). Trimming removed 2 bases from V and 4 bases from J, with 8 bases in between.

The clonotype was recovered from a woman in her twenties or thirties who had recovered from COVID-19. Source material: PBMCs or T cells enriched from blood (not recorded which). The chain joins TRBV13 to TRBJ1-1, with a possible D match to TRBD1 (6 bases). CDR3 residues: CASSLQGITEAFF. In DNA, the CDR3 is TGTGCCAGCAGCTTACAGGGGATCACTGAAGCTTTCTTT.